The 19 T cell receptor beta chains given below trace back to one sample, sequenced in a study of neoadjuvant anti-PD-1 for oral cavity cancer. Method: immunoSEQ multiplex PCR; TCRdb's copy keeps in-frame clones and lacks some. This table has some 6,600 clones, 40% to 55% appearing once. The sequenced sample was tumor tissue, obtained before nivolumab (anti-PD-1) treatment. Receptors were obtained from a person aged 40 to 85 with oral cavity squamous cell carcinoma.

This sequence joins TRBV7-2 and TRBJ2-2, with 7 bases fitting TRBD1. CDR3 size: 15 residues. Germline V gene data show CDR1 as SGHTA and CDR2 as FQGNSA. After removal of 10 bases from V and 0 bases from J, the junction contained 8 bases not matched to a gene. This chain's CDR3 is CATLRGTANTGELFF. The CDR3 DNA sequence: TGTGCCACCCTTAGAGGGACAGCGAACACCGGGGAGCTGTTTTTT.

The rearrangement uses TRBV13 and TRBJ1-1; D ambiguous. The CDR3 contains 14 residues. Germline CDR1 is PRHDT and CDR2 is FYEKMQ (reference sequence). Trimming cost V 6 bases and J 1 base, with 12 bases left between them. The CDR3 coding sequence is TGTGCCAGCAGTGAATTCTCAGAGAACACTGAAGCTTTCTTT. It is translated as CASSEFSENTEAFF.

Sample share makes this clone medium-sized (0.01 to 0.1%). The chain employs TRBV2 and TRBJ1-1; maybe TRBD1 (5 bases). With 7 bases removed from V and 1 base from J, the gap between germline ends came to 16 bases. The CDR3 runs 15 residues. Looked up from germline, CDR1 is SNHLY and CDR2 is FYNNEI. As DNA, the CDR3 is TGTGCCAGCACCGATCAGGGACCGAGGAACACTGAAGCTTTCTTT. Residues: CASTDQGPRNTEAFF. The full variable domain, completed using reference TRBV2 and TRBJ1-1, is EPEVTQTPSHQVTQMGQEVILRCVPISNHLYFYWYRQILGQKVEFLVSFYNNEISEKSEIFDDQFSVERPDGSNFTLKIRSTKLEDSAMYFCASTDQGPRNTEAFFGQGTRLTVV.

The V call is TRBV10-1, the J call TRBJ2-5; D gene uncertain. Germline lookup yields CDR1 WNHNN and CDR2 SYGVQD (reference sequence). Trimming removed 5 bases from V and 1 base from J, with 8 bases in between. This CDR3 spans 13 amino acids. This CDR3 reads CASSLAPQETQYF. CDR3 nucleotides: TGCGCCAGCAGTCTGGCACCCCAAGAGACCCAGTACTTC.

J is TRBJ2-6 and V is TRBV10-3; D is unclear. V shed 0 bases and J shed 1 base, with 7 bases lying between them. CDR1 is ENHRY, CDR2 SYGVKD, per germline. The CDR3 extends over 16 amino acids. DNA of the CDR3: TGTGCCATCAGTGAGTCAGCGCTTTCTGGGGCCAACGTCCTGACTTTC. Its protein product is CAISESALSGANVLTF.

By proportion, this clone is medium-sized. The CDR3 loop is CASSLGLANNEKLFF. In DNA, the CDR3 is TGTGCCAGCAGTCTAGGGCTTGCTAATAATGAAAAACTGTTTTTT. This chain links TRBV7-2 with TRBJ1-4, with unresolved D. The germline V gene has CDR1 SGHTA and CDR2 FQGNSA. The CDR3 is 15 amino acids. Trimming left V 6 bases short and J 4 bases short, with 15 bases between.

This clone was seen a few times. The chain carries TRBV5-1 and TRBJ1-4, with D tentatively TRBD1 (6 bases). V gave up 3 bases and J gave up 4 bases, with 10 bases separating them. The length of the CDR3 is 14 residues. Per germline, CDR1 SGHRS and CDR2 YFSETQ. The CDR3: CASSSGTNNEKLFF. For the CDR3, the DNA is TGCGCCAGCAGCTCCGGGACAAATAATGAAAAACTGTTTTTT.

This rearrangement joins TRBV5-8 to TRBJ1-1; D may be TRBD1 (5 bases). From germline, CDR1 is SGHTS and CDR2 YDEGEE. This CDR3 spans 16 amino acids. Trimming removed 1 base from V and 0 bases from J, with 13 bases in between. CDR3 nucleotide sequence: TGTGCCAGCAGCTTGACGGGACTACTCATGAACACTGAAGCTTTCTTT. It yields the protein CASSLTGLLMNTEAFF.

The chain links TRBV10-2 to TRBJ1-1, with 7 nucleotides matching TRBD1. Germline V gene lookup returns CDR1 WSHSY and CDR2 SAAADI. Trimming took 4 bases from V and 5 from J; bases not matched to a gene: 10. The CDR3 has 15 residues. CDR3 sequence reads: CASSAESGTATEAFF. The CDR3 DNA follows: TGCGCCAGCAGTGCTGAATCCGGGACAGCTACTGAAGCTTTCTTT.

This chain connects TRBV9 to TRBJ2-6; weak D call: TRBD2 (5 bases). The CDR3 loop spans 16 amino acids. Trimming removed 3 bases from V and 0 bases from J, with 10 bases in between. Germline V gives CDR1 SGDLS, CDR2 YYNGEE. For the CDR3, the DNA is TGTGCCAGCAGCGCCTCGGGGTCCTCTGGGGCCAACGTCCTGACTTTC. It is translated as CASSASGSSGANVLTF.

The V and J genes are TRBV5-6 and TRBJ2-7; the match to TRBD1 covers 9 bases. V lost 0 bases, J lost 1 base, and 2 bases stayed unmatched. This CDR3 is 15 amino acids long. Germline V gene lookup returns CDR1 SGHDT and CDR2 YYEEEE. The CDR3 DNA is TGTGCCAGCAGCTTGGTGGGACAGGGATCCTACGAGCAGTACTTC. Amino acid sequence: CASSLVGQGSYEQYF.

By share of the sample, this clone is medium-sized. The chain uses TRBV2 and TRBJ2-7, with D unclear. V was shortened by 8 bases and J by 2 bases, with 13 bases between the two germline ends. Per the germline V gene, CDR1 is SNHLY and CDR2 is FYNNEI. This CDR3 has 13 amino acids. The CDR3 coding sequence is TGTGCCAGCCAGGAAGGGTTTACCTACGAGCAGTACTTC. Protein product: CASQEGFTYEQYF.

The V gene is TRBV19, the J gene TRBJ2-1; possibly TRBD1 for D (6 bases). The CDR3 runs 13 residues. Per germline, CDR1 LNHDA and CDR2 SQIVND (reference sequence). V lost 5 bases, J lost 7 bases, and 12 bases lay in between. The CDR3 loop reads CASSWSGANEQFF. The CDR3 region has the DNA TGTGCCAGTAGTTGGTCAGGGGCGAATGAGCAGTTCTTC.

The gene calls are TRBV6-1 and TRBJ1-2; a possible D gene is TRBD1 (5 bases). V lost 8 bases and J 8 bases, leaving 18 bases between the germline ends. Looked up from germline, CDR1 is MNHNS and CDR2 is SASEGT. This CDR3 comprises 13 residues. The CDR3 spells CASEGSGAYGYTF. The CDR3 nucleotides read TGTGCCAGCGAGGGATCCGGGGCGTACGGCTACACCTTC.

This clone was seen more than once but under ten times. This chain links TRBV5-1 with TRBJ1-3; D not certain. The germline V and J ends were trimmed by 3 bases and 0 bases, with 7 bases remaining between them. The CDR3 is 14 residues long. CDR1 is SGHRS and CDR2 is YFSETQ in the germline V gene. The CDR3 sequence: CASSYENSGNTIYF. In nucleotides, the CDR3 is TGCGCCAGCAGCTATGAGAACTCTGGAAACACCATATATTTT.

This chain connects TRBV4-3 to TRBJ1-2; D is unresolved. The V end lost 0 bases, the J end lost 5 bases, and 13 bases lay between the germline ends. This CDR3 comprises 15 residues. From germline, CDR1 is LGHNA and CDR2 YSLEER. CDR3 DNA sequence: TGCGCCAGCAGCCAAGAGATCGGGGTGGGTTATGGCTACACCTTC. Protein sequence: CASSQEIGVGYGYTF.

The V call is TRBV6-1, the J call TRBJ2-4, with 9 nucleotides matching TRBD2. This CDR3 has 12 amino acids. Germline trimming cut 3 bases from V and 16 bases from J; bases unmatched to any gene: 7. The germline gives CDR1 MNHNS, CDR2 SASEGT. CDR3 residues: CASSEPPSGAYF. The CDR3 nucleotides read TGTGCCAGCAGTGAGCCACCTAGCGGGGCCTACTTC.

The DNA for the CDR3 is TGTGCCAGCAGCTCCCCGGGACTTCCGACCCAGTACTTC. Encoded protein: CASSSPGLPTQYF. The chain links TRBV7-2 to TRBJ2-5, with a possible D match to TRBD2 (6 bases). In germline, CDR1 is SGHTA, CDR2 FQGNSA. Trimming cost V 4 bases and J 7 bases, with 13 bases left between them. The CDR3 extends over 13 amino acids.

V gene TRBV10-3 combines with J gene TRBJ2-5; 7 bases map to TRBD2. CDR1 and CDR2 from the germline V gene are ENHRY and SYGVKD. With 6 bases clipped from V and 4 bases from J, the junction kept 8 bases outside the gene matches. The CDR3 is 14 amino acids. The CDR3 spells CAIRPTASGETQYF. CDR3 coding DNA: TGTGCCATCAGGCCGACGGCTAGCGGAGAGACCCAGTACTTC.